This T cell receptor (beta chain) was recorded in a study of glioma-infiltrating T cells. This clonotype was recorded at least ten times. V gave up 7 bases and J gave up 5 bases; unmatched junction bases: 9. CDR1 and CDR2 (germline): MNHEY, SMNVEV (reference sequence). The length of the CDR3 is 14 residues. TCR alpha and beta CDR3 regions were amplified from RNA using iRepertoire nested multiplex PCR. TCRdb redid the calling of the multiplex PCR reads with MiXCR, one entry per CDR3 protein. The sample holds around 120,000 distinct CDR3 sequences, under 25% seen once. The TCR originated in a human donor with low-grade glioma or glioblastoma, undergoing nonglioma brain surgery, or in good health (not recorded which). The chain is built from TRBV27 and TRBJ2-5; 8 bases fit TRBD1. Sequenced sample: glioma tissue, nonneoplastic brain tissue, or PBMCs (not recorded which). The CDR3 nucleotides read TGTGCCAGCATCCTCGACAGGGGAAGGGAGACCCAGTACTTC. As protein: CASILDRGRETQYF.